This TCR beta chain was recovered during a study of OX40 agonist ivuxolimab in advanced cancers. TCRdb keeps only in-frame clones here, not all; method: immunoSEQ multiplex PCR. Counted here are over 65,000 clones, more than 70% occurring once; the ten biggest clones make up 2% to 2.5%. Study-wide findings and caveats: Within 6 weeks, CD4+ and CD8+ blood T cells expanded clonally at 0.1 to 3.0 mg/kg.

Germline CDR1 is SGHNT and CDR2 is YYREEE (reference sequence). This CDR3 has 11 residues. With 0 bases removed from V and 5 bases from J, the gap between germline ends came to 2 bases. Concerning this clone itself: Antigen unknown. Other DNA sequences in the sample encode the same CDR3.

Sampling of blood occurred at baseline, cycle 4 day 1, and cycle 7 day 1. This clonotype was obtained from an adult with an advanced solid tumor such as melanoma, head and neck, liver or kidney cancer. The sample consisted of CD4+ or CD8+ T cells sorted from blood, taken in a trial of the OX40 agonist ivuxolimab. J is TRBJ2-5 and V is TRBV5-4; D gene ambiguous. The CDR3 here is CASSLEETQYF. The CDR3 DNA reads as TGTGCCAGCAGCTTGGAGGAGACCCAGTACTTC.